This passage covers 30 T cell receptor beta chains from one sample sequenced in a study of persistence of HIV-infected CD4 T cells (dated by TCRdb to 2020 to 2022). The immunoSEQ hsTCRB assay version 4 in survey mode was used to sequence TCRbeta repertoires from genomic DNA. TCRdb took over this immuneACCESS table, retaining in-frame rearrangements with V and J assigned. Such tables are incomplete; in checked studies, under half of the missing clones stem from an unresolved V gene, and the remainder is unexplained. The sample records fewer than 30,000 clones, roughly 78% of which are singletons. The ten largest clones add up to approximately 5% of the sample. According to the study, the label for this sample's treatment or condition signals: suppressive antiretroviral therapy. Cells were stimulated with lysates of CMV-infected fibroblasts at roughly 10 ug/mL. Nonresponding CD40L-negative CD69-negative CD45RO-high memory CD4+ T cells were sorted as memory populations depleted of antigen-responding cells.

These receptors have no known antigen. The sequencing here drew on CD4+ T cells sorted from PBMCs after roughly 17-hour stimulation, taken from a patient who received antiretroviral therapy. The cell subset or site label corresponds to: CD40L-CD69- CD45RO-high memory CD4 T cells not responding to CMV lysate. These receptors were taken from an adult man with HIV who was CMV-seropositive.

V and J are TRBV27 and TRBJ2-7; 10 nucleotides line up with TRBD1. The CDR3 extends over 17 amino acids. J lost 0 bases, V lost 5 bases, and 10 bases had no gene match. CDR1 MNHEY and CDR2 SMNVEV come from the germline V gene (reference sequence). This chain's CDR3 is CASSLRIRDRGSYEQYF. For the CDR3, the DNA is TGTGCCAGCAGTCTTCGAATACGGGACAGGGGCTCCTACGAGCAGTACTTC.

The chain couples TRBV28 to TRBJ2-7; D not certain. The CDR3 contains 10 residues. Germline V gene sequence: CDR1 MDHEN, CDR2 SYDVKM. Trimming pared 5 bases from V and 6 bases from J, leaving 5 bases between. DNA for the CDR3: TGTGCCAGCAGTCGAATCGAGCAGTACTTC. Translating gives CASSRIEQYF.

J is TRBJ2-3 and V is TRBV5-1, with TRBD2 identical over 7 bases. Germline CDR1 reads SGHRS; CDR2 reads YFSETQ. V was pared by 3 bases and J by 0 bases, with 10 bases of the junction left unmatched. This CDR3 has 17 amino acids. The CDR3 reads CASSSGLKRGSTDTQYF. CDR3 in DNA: TGCGCCAGCAGCTCGGGTCTTAAGCGGGGAAGCACAGATACGCAGTATTTT.

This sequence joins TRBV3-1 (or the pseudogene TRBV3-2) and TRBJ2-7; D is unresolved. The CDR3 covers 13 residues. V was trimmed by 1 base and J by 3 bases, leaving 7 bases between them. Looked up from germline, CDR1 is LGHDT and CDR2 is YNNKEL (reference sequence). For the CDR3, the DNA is TGTGCCAGCAGCCAAGTTCGCAGCTACGAGCAGTACTTC. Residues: CASSQVRSYEQYF.

The CDR3 DNA reads TGTGCCAGCAGTGTGAGCCAGCGGCCCAATACGCAGTATTTT. Residues: CASSVSQRPNTQYF. The chain recombines TRBV28 with TRBJ2-3; a weak D match, TRBD2 (5 bases). CDR1 is MDHEN, CDR2 SYDVKM, per germline. V lost 5 bases, J lost 7 bases, and 16 bases lay in between. This CDR3 comprises 14 residues.

The CDR3 DNA reads TGTGCCAGCAGTACACCTTCTACTAATGAAAAACTGTTTTTT. Translated, it gives CASSTPSTNEKLFF. This chain links TRBV28 with TRBJ1-4; D uncertain. Trimming took 5 bases from V and 2 from J, leaving 9 bases between them. Per the germline V gene, CDR1 is MDHEN and CDR2 is SYDVKM. CDR3 length: 14 amino acids.

The CDR3 spells CASSPGVAGGHTQYF. CDR3 bases: TGTGCCAGCAGCCCCGGGGTAGCGGGGGGGCATACGCAGTATTTT. The J gene is TRBJ2-3, the V gene TRBV7-3; 11 bases match TRBD2. Germline V gene lookup returns CDR1 SGHTA and CDR2 FQGTGA. The V and J ends lost 5 bases and 7 bases, in that order; junction bases with no gene match: 8. The CDR3 contains 15 residues. Together with reference TRBV7-3 and TRBJ2-3, the CDR3 gives the full variable domain: GAGVSQTPSNKVTEKGKYVELRCDPISGHTALYWYRQSLGQGPEFLIYFQGTGAADDSGLPNDRFFAVRPEGSVSTLKIQRTERGDSAVYLCASSPGVAGGHTQYFGPGTRLTVL.

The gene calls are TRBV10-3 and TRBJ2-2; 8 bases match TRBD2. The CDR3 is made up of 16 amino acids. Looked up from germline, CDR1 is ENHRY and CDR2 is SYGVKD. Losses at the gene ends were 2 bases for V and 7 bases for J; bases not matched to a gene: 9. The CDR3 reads CAISEVAGGLGGELFF. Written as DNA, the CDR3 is TGTGCCATCAGTGAGGTTGCGGGGGGCCTCGGCGGGGAGCTGTTTTTT.

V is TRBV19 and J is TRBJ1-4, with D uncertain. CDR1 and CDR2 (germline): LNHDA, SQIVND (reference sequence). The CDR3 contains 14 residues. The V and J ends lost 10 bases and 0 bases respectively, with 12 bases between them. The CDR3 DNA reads TGTGCCAACAGCCCTCGGGCAACTAATGAAAAACTGTTTTTT. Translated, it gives CANSPRATNEKLFF.

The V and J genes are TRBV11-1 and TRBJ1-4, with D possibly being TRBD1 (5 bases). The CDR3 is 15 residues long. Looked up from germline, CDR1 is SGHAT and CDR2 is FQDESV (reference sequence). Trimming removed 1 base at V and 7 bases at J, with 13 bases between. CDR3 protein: CASSLEGRVGEKLFF. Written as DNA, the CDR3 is TGTGCCAGCAGCTTAGAAGGCAGGGTTGGTGAAAAACTGTTTTTT.

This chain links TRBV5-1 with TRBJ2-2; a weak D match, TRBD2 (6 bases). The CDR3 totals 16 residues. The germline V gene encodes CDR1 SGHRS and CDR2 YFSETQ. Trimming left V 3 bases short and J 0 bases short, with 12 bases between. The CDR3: CASSSFLAANTGELFF. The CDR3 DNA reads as TGCGCCAGCAGCTCATTTTTAGCGGCGAACACCGGGGAGCTGTTTTTT.

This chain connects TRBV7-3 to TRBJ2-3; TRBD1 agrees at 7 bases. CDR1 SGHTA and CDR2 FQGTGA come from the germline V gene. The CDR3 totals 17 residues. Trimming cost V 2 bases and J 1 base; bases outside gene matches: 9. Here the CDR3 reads CASSLRAGGLGTDTQYF. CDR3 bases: TGTGCCAGCAGCTTACGGGCAGGGGGATTGGGCACAGATACGCAGTATTTT.

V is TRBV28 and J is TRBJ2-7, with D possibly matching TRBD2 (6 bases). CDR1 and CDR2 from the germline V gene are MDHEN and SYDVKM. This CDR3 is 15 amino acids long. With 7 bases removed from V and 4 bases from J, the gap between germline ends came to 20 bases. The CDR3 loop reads CASTLEGQGGYEQYF. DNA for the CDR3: TGTGCCAGCACCCTGGAGGGGCAGGGTGGGTACGAGCAGTACTTC.

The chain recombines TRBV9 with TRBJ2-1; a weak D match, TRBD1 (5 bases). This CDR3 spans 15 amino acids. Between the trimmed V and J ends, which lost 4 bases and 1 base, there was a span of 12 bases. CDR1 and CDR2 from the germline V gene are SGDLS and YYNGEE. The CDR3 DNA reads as TGTGCCAGCAGCCCAGGGCTGATGTCCTACAATGAGCAGTTCTTC. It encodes CASSPGLMSYNEQFF.

CDR3 loop: CATSDSTVNEKLFF. DNA of the CDR3: TGTGCCACCAGTGATTCAACGGTTAATGAAAAACTGTTTTTT. J is TRBJ1-4 and V is TRBV24-1; no definite D call. The germline V gene encodes CDR1 KGHDR and CDR2 SFDVKD. The germline V and J ends were trimmed by 2 bases and 4 bases, with 7 bases remaining between them. CDR3 size: 14 residues.

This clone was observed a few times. The CDR3 DNA sequence: TGTGCCAGCAGTCCAGAACGTATCTATGGCTACACCTTC. This encodes CASSPERIYGYTF. The rearrangement uses TRBV6-2 or TRBV6-3 and TRBJ1-2; D remains unclear. CDR3 size: 13 residues. Germline CDR1 is MNHEY and CDR2 is SVGEGT. V was trimmed by 5 bases and J by 4 bases, leaving 11 bases between them.

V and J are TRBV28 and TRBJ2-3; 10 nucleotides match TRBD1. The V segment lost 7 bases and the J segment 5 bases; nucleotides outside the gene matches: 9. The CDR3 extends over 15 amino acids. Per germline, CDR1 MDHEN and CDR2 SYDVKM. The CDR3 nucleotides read TGTGCCAGCACCCCTGGACAGGGGGGTCAAGATACGCAGTATTTT. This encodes CASTPGQGGQDTQYF.

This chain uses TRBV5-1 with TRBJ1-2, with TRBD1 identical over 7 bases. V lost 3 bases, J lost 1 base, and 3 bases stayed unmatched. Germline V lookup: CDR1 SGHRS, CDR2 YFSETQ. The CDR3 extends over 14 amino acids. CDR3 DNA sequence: TGCGCCAGCAGCTCGCAGGGGGATAACTATGGCTACACCTTC. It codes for CASSSQGDNYGYTF.

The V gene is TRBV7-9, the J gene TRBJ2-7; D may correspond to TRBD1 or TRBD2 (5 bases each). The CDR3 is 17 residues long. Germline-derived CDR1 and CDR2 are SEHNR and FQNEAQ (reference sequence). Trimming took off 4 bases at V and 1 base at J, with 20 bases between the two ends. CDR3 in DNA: TGTGCCAGCAGCTCAAGTAATACGAGGGGACCATCCTACGAGCAGTACTTC. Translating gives CASSSSNTRGPSYEQYF.

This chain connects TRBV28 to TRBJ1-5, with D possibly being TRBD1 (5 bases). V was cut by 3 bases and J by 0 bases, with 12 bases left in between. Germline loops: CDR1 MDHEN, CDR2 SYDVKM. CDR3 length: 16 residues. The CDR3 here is CASSFRGAFSNQPQHF. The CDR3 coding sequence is TGTGCCAGCAGTTTTCGGGGCGCCTTTAGCAATCAGCCCCAGCATTTT.

The CDR3 DNA sequence: TGTGCCAGATGCCATCGACAGTTTAATGAAAAACTGTTTTTT. Translated: CARCHRQFNEKLFF. The chain recombines TRBV5-3 with TRBJ1-4; D is perhaps TRBD1 (5 bases). TRBV5-3 is placed among ORFs of uncertain function. The CDR3 consists of 14 residues. V was trimmed by 7 bases and J by 4 bases, leaving 14 bases between them.

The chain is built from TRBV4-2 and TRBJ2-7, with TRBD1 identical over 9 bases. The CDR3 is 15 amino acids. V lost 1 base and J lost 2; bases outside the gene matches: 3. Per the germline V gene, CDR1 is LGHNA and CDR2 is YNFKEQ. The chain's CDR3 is CASSQGQGGAYEQYF. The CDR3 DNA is TGTGCCAGCAGCCAAGGACAGGGGGGGGCCTACGAGCAGTACTTC.

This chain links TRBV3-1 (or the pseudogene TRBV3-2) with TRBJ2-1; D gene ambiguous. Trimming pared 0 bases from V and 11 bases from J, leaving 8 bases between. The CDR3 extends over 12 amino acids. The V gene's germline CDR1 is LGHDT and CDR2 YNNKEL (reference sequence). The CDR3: CASSQDRAQQFF. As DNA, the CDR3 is TGTGCCAGCAGCCAAGATCGGGCTCAGCAGTTCTTC.

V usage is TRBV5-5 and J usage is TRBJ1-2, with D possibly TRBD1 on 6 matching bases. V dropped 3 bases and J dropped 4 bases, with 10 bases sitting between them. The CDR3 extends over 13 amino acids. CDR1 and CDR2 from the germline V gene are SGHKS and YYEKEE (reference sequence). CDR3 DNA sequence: TGTGCCAGCAGCTCAGGGGAGAGCTATGGCTACACCTTC. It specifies CASSSGESYGYTF.

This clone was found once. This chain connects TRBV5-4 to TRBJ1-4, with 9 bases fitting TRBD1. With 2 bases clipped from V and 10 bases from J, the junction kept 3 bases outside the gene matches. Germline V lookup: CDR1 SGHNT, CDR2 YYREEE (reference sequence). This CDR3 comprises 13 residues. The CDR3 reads CASSFPGQGKLFF. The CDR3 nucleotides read TGTGCCAGCAGCTTCCCGGGACAGGGAAAACTGTTTTTT.

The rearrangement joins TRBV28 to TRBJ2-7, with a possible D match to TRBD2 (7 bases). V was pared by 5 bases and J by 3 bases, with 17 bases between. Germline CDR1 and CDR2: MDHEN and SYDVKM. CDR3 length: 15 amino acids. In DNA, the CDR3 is TGTGCCAGCAGTCCGACCCAAAGGGGGGGCTACGAGCAGTACTTC. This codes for CASSPTQRGGYEQYF. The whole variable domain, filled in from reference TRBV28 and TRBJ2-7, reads DVKVTQSSRYLVKRTGEKVFLECVQDMDHENMFWYRQDPGLGLRLIYFSYDVKMKEKGDIPEGYSVSREKKERFSLILESASTNQTSMYLCASSPTQRGGYEQYFGPGTRLTVT.

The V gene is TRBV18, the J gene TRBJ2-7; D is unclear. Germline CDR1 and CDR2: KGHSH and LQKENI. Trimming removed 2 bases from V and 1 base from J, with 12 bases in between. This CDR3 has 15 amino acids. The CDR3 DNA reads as TGTGCCAGCTCACCAGATAATCTGGGATCCTACGAGCAGTACTTC. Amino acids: CASSPDNLGSYEQYF.

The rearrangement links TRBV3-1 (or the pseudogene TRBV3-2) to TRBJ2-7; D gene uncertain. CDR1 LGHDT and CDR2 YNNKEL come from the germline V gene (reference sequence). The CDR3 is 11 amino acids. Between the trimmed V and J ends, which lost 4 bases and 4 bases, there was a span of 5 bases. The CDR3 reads CASSREYEQYF. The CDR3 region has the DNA TGTGCCAGCAGCCGAGAATACGAGCAGTACTTC.

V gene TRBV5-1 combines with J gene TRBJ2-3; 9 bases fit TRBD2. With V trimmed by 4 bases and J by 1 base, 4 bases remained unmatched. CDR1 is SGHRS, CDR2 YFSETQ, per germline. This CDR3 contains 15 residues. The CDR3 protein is CASSPPSGGTDTQYF. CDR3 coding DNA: TGCGCCAGCAGCCCACCTAGCGGGGGCACAGATACGCAGTATTTT.

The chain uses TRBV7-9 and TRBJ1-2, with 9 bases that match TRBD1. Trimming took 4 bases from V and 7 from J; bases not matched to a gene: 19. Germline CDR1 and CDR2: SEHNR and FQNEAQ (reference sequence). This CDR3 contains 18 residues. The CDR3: CASSSWGSSGTGRSGYTF. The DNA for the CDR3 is TGTGCCAGCAGCTCTTGGGGGTCTTCCGGGACAGGGCGCTCTGGCTACACCTTC.